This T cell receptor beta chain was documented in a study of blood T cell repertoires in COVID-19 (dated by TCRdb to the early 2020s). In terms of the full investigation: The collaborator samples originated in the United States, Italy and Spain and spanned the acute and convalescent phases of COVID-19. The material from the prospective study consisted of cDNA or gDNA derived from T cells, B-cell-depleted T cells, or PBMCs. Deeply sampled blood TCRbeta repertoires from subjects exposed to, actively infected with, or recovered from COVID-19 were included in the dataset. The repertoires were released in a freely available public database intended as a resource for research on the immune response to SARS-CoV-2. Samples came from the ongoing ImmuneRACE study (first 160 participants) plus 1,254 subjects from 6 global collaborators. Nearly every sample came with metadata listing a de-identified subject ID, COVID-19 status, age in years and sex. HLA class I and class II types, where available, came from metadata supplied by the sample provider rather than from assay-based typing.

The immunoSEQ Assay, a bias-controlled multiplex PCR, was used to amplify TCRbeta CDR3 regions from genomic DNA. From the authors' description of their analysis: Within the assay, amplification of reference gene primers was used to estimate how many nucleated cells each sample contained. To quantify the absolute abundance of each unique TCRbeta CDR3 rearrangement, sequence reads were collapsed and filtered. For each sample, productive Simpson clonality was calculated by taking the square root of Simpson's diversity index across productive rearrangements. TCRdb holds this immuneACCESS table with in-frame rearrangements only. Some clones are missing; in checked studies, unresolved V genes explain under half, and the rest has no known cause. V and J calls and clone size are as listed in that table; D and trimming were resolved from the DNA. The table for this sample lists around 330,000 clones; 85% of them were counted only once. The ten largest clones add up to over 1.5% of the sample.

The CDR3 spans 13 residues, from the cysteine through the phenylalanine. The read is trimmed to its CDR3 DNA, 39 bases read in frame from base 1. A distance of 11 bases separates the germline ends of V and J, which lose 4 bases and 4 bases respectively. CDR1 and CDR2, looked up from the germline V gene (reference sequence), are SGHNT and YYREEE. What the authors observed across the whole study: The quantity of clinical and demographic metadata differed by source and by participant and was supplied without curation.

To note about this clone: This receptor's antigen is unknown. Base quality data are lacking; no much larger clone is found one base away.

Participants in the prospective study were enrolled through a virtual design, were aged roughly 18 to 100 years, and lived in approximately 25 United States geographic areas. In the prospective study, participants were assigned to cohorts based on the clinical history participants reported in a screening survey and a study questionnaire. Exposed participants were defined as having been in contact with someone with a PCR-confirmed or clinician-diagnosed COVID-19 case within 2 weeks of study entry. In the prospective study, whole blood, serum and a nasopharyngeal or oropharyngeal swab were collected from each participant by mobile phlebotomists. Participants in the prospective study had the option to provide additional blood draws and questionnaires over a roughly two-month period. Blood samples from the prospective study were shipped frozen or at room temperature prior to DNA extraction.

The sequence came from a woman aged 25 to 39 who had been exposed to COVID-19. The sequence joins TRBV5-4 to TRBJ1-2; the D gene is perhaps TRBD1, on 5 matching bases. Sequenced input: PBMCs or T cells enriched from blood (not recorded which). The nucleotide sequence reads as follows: TGTGCCAGCAGCGCCGGACACCGCTATGGCTACACCTTC. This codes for CASSAGHRYGYTF.